The 25 T cell receptor beta chains below all came from one sample that was sequenced in a study of Ad26.COV2.S vaccination and SARS-CoV-2 variants. Repertoires were generated with immunoSEQ multiplex PCR, while TCRdb's copy carries only in-frame clones and drops some. This sample yields approximately 340,000 clones, of which under 95% are seen a single time; 3.9% belongs to the top ten. Sequencing was performed on peripheral blood, taken after recovery from COVID-19. These receptors came from a human donor who had recovered from COVID-19.

The V call is TRBV29-1, the J call TRBJ2-7; D may be TRBD1 (6 bases). V was cut by 0 bases and J by 2 bases, with 8 bases left in between. The germline V gene has CDR1 SQVTM and CDR2 ANQGSEA. This CDR3 region has 13 residues. The CDR3 coding sequence is TGCAGCGTTGAAGACAGGGGCCCCTACGAGCAGTACTTC. It is translated as CSVEDRGPYEQYF.

This chain connects TRBV9 to TRBJ2-5, with 13 bases identical to TRBD2. This CDR3 comprises 16 residues. Germline V gene data show CDR1 as SGDLS and CDR2 as YYNGEE. V lost 2 bases and J lost 3; bases outside the gene matches: 4. CDR3 DNA: TGTGCCAGCAGCGTCCTCGGGACTAGCGGGAAAGAGACCCAGTACTTC. It specifies CASSVLGTSGKETQYF.

This chain uses TRBV15 with TRBJ1-1, with 7 positions matching TRBD1. The CDR3 consists of 17 residues. J was trimmed by 11 bases and V by 1 base; bases with no gene match: 19. The germline V gene has CDR1 LNHNV and CDR2 YYDKDF (reference sequence). CDR3 sequence: CATSRVTGARAPLEAFF. The CDR3 DNA sequence: TGTGCCACCAGCAGAGTTACAGGGGCACGAGCACCTTTAGAGGCTTTCTTT.

The chain uses TRBV10-2 and TRBJ2-3; TRBD1 aligns across 7 bases. CDR3 size: 15 residues. Germline values: CDR1 WSHSY, CDR2 SAAADI. V shed 7 bases and J 0 bases; nucleotides not matched to a gene: 7. CDR3 nucleotides: TGCGCCAGCACCTTCAGGGACAGCAGCACAGATACGCAGTATTTT. It is translated as CASTFRDSSTDTQYF.

This clone was found once. This chain links TRBV6-1 with TRBJ2-1; D gene unclear. The CDR3 has 12 amino acids. Trimming removed 2 bases from V and 3 bases from J, with 2 bases in between. Germline CDR1 is MNHNS and CDR2 is SASEGT. The DNA for the CDR3 is TGTGCCAGCAGTGAAAGCTACAATGAGCAGTTCTTC. It translates to CASSESYNEQFF.

This sequence joins TRBV7-2 and TRBJ1-5, with D tentatively TRBD1 (5 bases). V shed 1 base and J shed 7 bases, with 14 bases lying between them. The CDR3 is 15 amino acids. Per the germline V gene, CDR1 is SGHTA and CDR2 is FQGNSA. The CDR3 coding sequence is TGTGCCAGCAGCTTAGGTCAGGGCCCTCTCCAGCCCCAGCATTTT. Translating it yields CASSLGQGPLQPQHF.

The genes are TRBV5-1 and TRBJ1-3; D gene uncertain. Trimming cost V 0 bases and J 0 bases, with 10 bases left between them. The CDR3 consists of 16 residues. Germline V lookup: CDR1 SGHRS, CDR2 YFSETQ. The CDR3 nucleotides read TGCGCCAGCAGCTTGGACGCCGGAAACTCTGGAAACACCATATATTTT. Its translation is CASSLDAGNSGNTIYF.

The J gene is TRBJ1-1, the V gene TRBV19, with TRBD1 matching over 10 bases. The ends lost 5 bases at V and 4 bases at J; junction bases unmatched: 4. The CDR3 extends over 14 amino acids. Germline assignment: CDR1 LNHDA and CDR2 SQIVND (reference sequence). The CDR3 nucleotides read TGTGCCAGTAGTCCCAGGACAGGGGGCACTGAAGCTTTCTTT. This encodes CASSPRTGGTEAFF.

Remarks on this clone: This sample includes further DNA sequences coding for the same CDR3. This rearrangement joins TRBV14 to TRBJ2-7; no clear D gene. The CDR3 has 11 residues. V lost 3 bases to trimming and J lost 3 bases, with 3 bases between them. Germline V gene sequence: CDR1 SGHDN, CDR2 FVKESK. CDR3 nucleotides: TGTGCCAGCAGCCAGAGCTACGAGCAGTACTTC. Translated: CASSQSYEQYF.

V is TRBV9 and J is TRBJ2-2; D gene ambiguous. Germline CDR1 SGDLS, CDR2 YYNGEE. This CDR3 contains 14 residues. V lost 2 bases to trimming and J lost 5 bases, with 10 bases between them. The chain's CDR3 is CASSVSKGTGELFF. CDR3 DNA sequence: TGTGCCAGCAGCGTTAGTAAAGGAACCGGGGAGCTGTTTTTT.

J is TRBJ2-7 and V is TRBV27; TRBD1 matches 7 bases. In germline, CDR1 is MNHEY, CDR2 SMNVEV (reference sequence). CDR3 length: 15 amino acids. J gave up 4 bases and V 6 bases, and 12 bases lay outside the gene matches. The CDR3 region has the DNA TGTGCCAGCAGCATTAAGGGACAGTTAATTTACGAGCAGTACTTC. Its translation: CASSIKGQLIYEQYF.

This clone was recorded once. The V call is TRBV5-4, the J call TRBJ1-3; tentatively, D is TRBD1 (5 bases). With 0 bases removed from V and 0 bases from J, the gap between germline ends came to 7 bases. Germline V gene sequence: CDR1 SGHNT, CDR2 YYREEE (reference sequence). This CDR3 has 15 residues. This chain's CDR3 is CASSLGTNSGNTIYF. The CDR3 DNA sequence: TGTGCCAGCAGCTTGGGGACAAACTCTGGAAACACCATATATTTT.

V gene TRBV29-1 combines with J gene TRBJ2-1, with unresolved D. With 4 bases removed from V and 8 bases from J, the gap between germline ends came to 24 bases. CDR1 is SQVTM, CDR2 ANQGSEA, per germline. The CDR3 length is 16 residues. In DNA, the CDR3 is TGCAGCGTTGTACACAGCAGGACCCGGGCACCGGATGAGCAGTTCTTC. This gives the protein CSVVHSRTRAPDEQFF.

The V call is TRBV5-1, the J call TRBJ2-3, with 8 bases fitting TRBD1. With 4 bases clipped from V and 4 bases from J, the junction kept 5 bases outside the gene matches. Germline lookup yields CDR1 SGHRS and CDR2 YFSETQ. CDR3 length: 14 residues. The DNA of the CDR3 is TGCGCCAGCAGCCTCTGGACAGGGCCAGATACGCAGTATTTT. This translates into CASSLWTGPDTQYF. Looking up the rest from reference TRBV5-1 and TRBJ2-3 gives the full variable domain: KAGVTQTPRYLIKTRGQQVTLSCSPISGHRSVSWYQQTPGQGLQFLFEYFSETQRNKGNFPGRFSGRQFSNSRSEMNVSTLELGDSALYLCASSLWTGPDTQYFGPGTRLTVL.

V usage is TRBV11-3 and J usage is TRBJ2-5; D may be TRBD2 (5 bases). This CDR3 region has 13 residues. Germline CDR1 and CDR2: SGHNT and YENEEA. The V end was cut by 5 bases, the J end by 5 bases, with 12 bases between. The CDR3 spells CASSLDFLETQYF. The CDR3 coding sequence is TGTGCCAGCAGCCTGGACTTTTTGGAGACCCAGTACTTC.

This chain uses TRBV14 with TRBJ1-3; D gene ambiguous. The germline V gene has CDR1 SGHDN and CDR2 FVKESK. This CDR3 comprises 15 residues. Between the trimmed V and J ends, which lost 4 bases and 1 base, there was a span of 11 bases. The CDR3 coding sequence is TGTGCCAGCAGCCCCCGGCGCGTTTCTGGAAACACCATATATTTT. This gives the protein CASSPRRVSGNTIYF.

The chain couples TRBV2 to TRBJ2-5, with D perhaps given as TRBD1 or TRBD2 (5 bases each). CDR1 SNHLY and CDR2 FYNNEI come from the germline V gene. The V end lost 8 bases, the J end lost 5 bases, and 12 bases lay between the germline ends. The length of the CDR3 is 12 residues. Written as DNA, the CDR3 is TGTGCCAGCTTGGTGGGGGTTGAGACCCAGTACTTC. This translates into CASLVGVETQYF.

A remark on this clone: The sample has other DNA sequences that encode this CDR3 too. The chain is built from TRBV7-9 and TRBJ2-3; weak D call: TRBD2 (7 bases). Germline assignment: CDR1 SEHNR and CDR2 FQNEAQ (reference sequence). The CDR3 covers 14 residues. Trimming left V 5 bases short and J 3 bases short, with 12 bases between. CDR3 region: CASSPRGATDTQYF. The CDR3 nucleotides read TGTGCCAGCAGCCCCCGGGGGGCGACAGATACGCAGTATTTT.

In its sample, this clone was seen once. This sequence joins TRBV11-2 and TRBJ2-1, with 8 bases matching TRBD2. The V segment lost 1 base and the J segment 8 bases; nucleotides outside the gene matches: 4. Per the germline V gene, CDR1 is SGHAT and CDR2 is FQNNGV. The CDR3 extends over 14 amino acids. CDR3 nucleotide sequence: TGTGCCAGCAGCTTAGCGGGGGGGCCCTATGAGCAGTTCTTC. This codes for CASSLAGGPYEQFF.

V usage is TRBV2 and J usage is TRBJ1-3, with 8 positions matching TRBD1. V gave up 5 bases and J gave up 4 bases; unmatched junction bases: 10. The CDR3 is 16 amino acids. Germline CDR1 and CDR2: SNHLY and FYNNEI. The CDR3 DNA follows: TGTGCCAGCAGTCCGGGACAGGCTTTTTTCGGAAACACCATATATTTT. This gives the protein CASSPGQAFFGNTIYF. Combining the CDR3 with reference TRBV2 and TRBJ1-3 gives the whole variable domain EPEVTQTPSHQVTQMGQEVILRCVPISNHLYFYWYRQILGQKVEFLVSFYNNEISEKSEIFDDQFSVERPDGSNFTLKIRSTKLEDSAMYFCASSPGQAFFGNTIYFGEGSWLTVV.

The chain uses TRBV3-1 (or the pseudogene TRBV3-2) and TRBJ1-6, with 9 bases matching TRBD1. Germline CDR1 reads LGHDT; CDR2 reads YNNKEL (reference sequence). Trimming cost V 4 bases and J 3 bases; bases outside gene matches: 4. The CDR3 runs to 16 residues. The CDR3 DNA reads TGTGCCAGCAGCCGGGGACAGGGCTACTATAATTCACCCCTCCACTTT. Translated, it gives CASSRGQGYYNSPLHF.

The chain couples TRBV5-4 to TRBJ1-6; 9 nucleotides align to TRBD1. V shed 4 bases, J shed 2 bases, and the junction held 1 base outside the gene matches. Germline CDR1 SGHNT, CDR2 YYREEE (reference sequence). This CDR3 is 15 amino acids long. CDR3 residues: CASSRQGAYNSPLHF. In nucleotides, the CDR3 is TGTGCCAGCAGCAGACAGGGGGCCTATAATTCACCCCTCCACTTT.

V and J are TRBV2 and TRBJ2-3, with 7 bases that match TRBD2. The CDR3 has 15 residues. The V gene end was trimmed by 4 bases and the J gene end by 11 bases; junction bases not matched to a gene: 15. Per germline, CDR1 SNHLY and CDR2 FYNNEI. CDR3 sequence: CASSGTSLRSEWQYF. The CDR3 region has the DNA TGTGCCAGCAGTGGGACTAGTTTGCGTTCCGAGTGGCAGTATTTT.

The J gene is TRBJ2-7, the V gene TRBV7-2; TRBD1 or TRBD2 may be the D gene (5 bases each). The V gene lost 1 base and the J gene lost 7 bases, with 17 bases spanning the gap. CDR3 length equals 15 residues. The germline V gene encodes CDR1 SGHTA and CDR2 FQGNSA. The CDR3 here is CASSLGFGATLEQYF. Here the CDR3 DNA reads TGTGCCAGCAGCTTAGGGTTCGGGGCCACCTTGGAGCAGTACTTC.

This chain links TRBV9 with TRBJ2-5, with 13 bases lining up with TRBD2. This CDR3 region has 17 residues. The trim removed 0 bases at V and 1 base at J, leaving 3 bases unmatched. The V gene's germline CDR1 is SGDLS and CDR2 YYNGEE. CDR3 region: CASSVGTSGGPQETQYF. In DNA, the CDR3 is TGTGCCAGCAGCGTAGGGACTAGCGGGGGCCCCCAAGAGACCCAGTACTTC.